This TCR beta chain was identified during a study of preoperative IRX-2 immunotherapy in early breast cancer. The CDR3 length is 15 residues. V shed 6 bases and J 3 bases; nucleotides not matched to a gene: 6. Germline CDR1 is MNHGY and CDR2 is SAAAGT. The treatment was: preoperative locoregional IRX-2 cytokine immunotherapy. Patients received preoperative, locoregional IRX-2 cytokine immunotherapy in a phase Ib study. Profiled with immunoSEQ multiplex PCR; TCRdb holds only in-frame clones, not every one. In the table there are around 24,000 clones, roughly 75% of which are singletons. This sample comprised lymph node tissue, obtained after IRX-2 immunotherapy. The TCR was taken from a human donor with breast cancer. The chain joins TRBV6-8 to TRBJ1-1, with 11 bases lining up with TRBD1. The CDR3 DNA reads as TGTGCCAGCAGCCGGGACAGGGGGGAGTACACTGAAGCTTTCTTT. Protein: CASSRDRGEYTEAFF.